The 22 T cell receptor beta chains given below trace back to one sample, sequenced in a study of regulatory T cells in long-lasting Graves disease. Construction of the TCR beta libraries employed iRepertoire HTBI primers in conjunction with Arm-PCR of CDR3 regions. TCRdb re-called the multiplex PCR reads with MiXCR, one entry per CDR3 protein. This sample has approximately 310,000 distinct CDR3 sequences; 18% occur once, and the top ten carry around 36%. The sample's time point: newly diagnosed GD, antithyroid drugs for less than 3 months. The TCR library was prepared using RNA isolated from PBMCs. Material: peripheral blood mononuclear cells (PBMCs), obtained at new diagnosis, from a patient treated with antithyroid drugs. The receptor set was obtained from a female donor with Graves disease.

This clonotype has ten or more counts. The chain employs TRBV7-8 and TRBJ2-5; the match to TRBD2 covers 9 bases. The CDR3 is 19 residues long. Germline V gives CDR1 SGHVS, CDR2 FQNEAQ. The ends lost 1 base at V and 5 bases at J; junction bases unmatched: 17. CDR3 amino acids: CASSLDLRGLAGEEETQYF. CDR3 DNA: TGTGCCAGCAGCTTAGACCTGCGGGGTTTAGCGGGGGAGGAGGAGACCCAGTACTTC.

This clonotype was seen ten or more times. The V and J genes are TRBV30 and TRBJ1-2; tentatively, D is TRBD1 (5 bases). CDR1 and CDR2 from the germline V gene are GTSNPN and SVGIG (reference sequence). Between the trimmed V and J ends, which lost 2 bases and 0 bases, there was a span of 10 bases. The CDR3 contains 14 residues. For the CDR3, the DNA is TGTGCCTGGAGTCAAGGGACTTCTAACTATGGCTACACCTTC. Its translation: CAWSQGTSNYGYTF.

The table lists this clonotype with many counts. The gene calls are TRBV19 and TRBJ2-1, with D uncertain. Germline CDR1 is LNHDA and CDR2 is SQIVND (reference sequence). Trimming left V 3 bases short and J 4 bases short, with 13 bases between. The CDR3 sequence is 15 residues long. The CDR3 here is CASSMEGMKYNEQFF. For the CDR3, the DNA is TGTGCCAGTAGTATGGAAGGGATGAAGTACAATGAGCAGTTCTTC.

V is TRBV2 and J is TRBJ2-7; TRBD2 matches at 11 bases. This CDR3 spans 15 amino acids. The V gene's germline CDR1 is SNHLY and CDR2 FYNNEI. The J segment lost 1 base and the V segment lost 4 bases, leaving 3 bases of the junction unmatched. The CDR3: CASSGLAGPSYEQYF. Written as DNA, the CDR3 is TGTGCCAGCAGTGGACTAGCGGGACCATCCTACGAGCAGTACTTC.

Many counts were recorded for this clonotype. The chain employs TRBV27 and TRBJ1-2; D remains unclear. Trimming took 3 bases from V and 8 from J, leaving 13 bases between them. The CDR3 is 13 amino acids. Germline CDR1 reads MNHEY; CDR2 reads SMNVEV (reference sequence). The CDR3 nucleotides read TGTGCCAGCAGTTTGAAAGGGATATACGGCTACACCTTC. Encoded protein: CASSLKGIYGYTF.

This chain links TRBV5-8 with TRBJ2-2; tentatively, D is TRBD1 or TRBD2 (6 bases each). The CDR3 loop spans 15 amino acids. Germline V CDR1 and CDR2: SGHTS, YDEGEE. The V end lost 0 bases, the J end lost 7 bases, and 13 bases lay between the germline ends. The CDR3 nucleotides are TGTGCCAGCAGCTTGGAGAGGGGGGAGTTCGGGGAGCTGTTTTTT. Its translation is CASSLERGEFGELFF. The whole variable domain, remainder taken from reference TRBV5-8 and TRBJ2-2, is EAGVTQSPTHLIKTRGQQATLRCSPISGHTSVYWYQQALGLGLQFLLWYDEGEERNRGNFPPRFSGRQFPNYSSELNVNALELEDSALYLCASSLERGEFGELFFGEGSRLTVL.

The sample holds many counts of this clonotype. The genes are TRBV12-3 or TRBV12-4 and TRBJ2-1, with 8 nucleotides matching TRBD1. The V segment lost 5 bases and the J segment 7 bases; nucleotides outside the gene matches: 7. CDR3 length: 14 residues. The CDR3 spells CASSIRTGRNEQFF. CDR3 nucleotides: TGTGCCAGCAGTATTCGGACAGGGAGGAATGAGCAGTTCTTC.

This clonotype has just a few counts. The CDR3 reads CASSLPGGFHEQFF. DNA for the CDR3: TGTGCCAGCAGCTTACCGGGGGGTTTCCATGAGCAGTTCTTC. This sequence joins TRBV11-2 and TRBJ2-1, with 7 nucleotides matching TRBD2. The CDR3 extends over 14 amino acids. CDR1 and CDR2 (germline): SGHAT, FQNNGV. With V trimmed by 2 bases and J by 8 bases, 6 bases remained unmatched.

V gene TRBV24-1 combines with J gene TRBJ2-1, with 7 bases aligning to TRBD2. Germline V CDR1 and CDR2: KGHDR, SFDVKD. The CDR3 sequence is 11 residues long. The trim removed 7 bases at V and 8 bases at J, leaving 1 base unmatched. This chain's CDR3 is CATRAGYEQFF. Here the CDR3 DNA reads TGTGCCACCAGAGCGGGATATGAGCAGTTCTTC.

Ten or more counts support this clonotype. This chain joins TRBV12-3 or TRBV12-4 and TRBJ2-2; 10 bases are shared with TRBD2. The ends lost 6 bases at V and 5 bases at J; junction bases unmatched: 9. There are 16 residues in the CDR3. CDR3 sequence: CASSKAGGPSTGELFF. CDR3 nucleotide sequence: TGTGCCAGCAGCAAAGCGGGAGGGCCCTCAACCGGGGAGCTGTTTTTT.

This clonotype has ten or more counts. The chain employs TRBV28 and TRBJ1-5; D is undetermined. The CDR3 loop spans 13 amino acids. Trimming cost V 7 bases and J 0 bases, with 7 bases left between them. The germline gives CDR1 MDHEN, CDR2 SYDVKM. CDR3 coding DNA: TGTGCCAGCACCGCACATAGCAATCAGCCCCAGCATTTT. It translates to CASTAHSNQPQHF.

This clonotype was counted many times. The DNA of the CDR3 is TGCGCCAGCCGGGTAGGGGGCCTCGGCTACGAGCAGTACTTC. Translated, it gives CASRVGGLGYEQYF. The chain is built from TRBV5-1 and TRBJ2-7, with TRBD1 identical over 7 bases. Trimming took 7 bases from V and 3 from J; bases not matched to a gene: 10. This CDR3 has 14 amino acids. Germline CDR1 and CDR2: SGHRS and YFSETQ.

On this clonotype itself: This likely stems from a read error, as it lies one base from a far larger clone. The CDR3 coding sequence is TGTGCCAGCAGTTACGGCGGAGACGAAGATACGCAGCATTTT. Its translation is CASSYGGDEDTQHF. The rearrangement joins TRBV7-2 to TRBJ2-3; D unclear. The J call is uncertain, as TRBJ1-5 better fits the DNA end. CDR3 length: 14 residues. Germline assignment: CDR1 SGHTA and CDR2 FQGNSA.

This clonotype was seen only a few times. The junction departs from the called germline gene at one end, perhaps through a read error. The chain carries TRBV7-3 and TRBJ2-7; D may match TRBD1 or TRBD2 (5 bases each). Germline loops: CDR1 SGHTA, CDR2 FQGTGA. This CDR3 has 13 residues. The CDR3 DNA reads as TGTGCCAGCAGCTTAAGGGGCGACAGCGGCAAAAACTTC. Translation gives CASSLRGDSGKNF.

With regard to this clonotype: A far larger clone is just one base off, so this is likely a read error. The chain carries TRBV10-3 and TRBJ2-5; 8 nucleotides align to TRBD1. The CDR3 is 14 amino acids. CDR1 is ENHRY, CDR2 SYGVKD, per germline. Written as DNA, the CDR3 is TGTGCCAGCAGTTCCGAACAGGGGGAAGAGACCCAGTACTTC. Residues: CASSSEQGEETQYF.

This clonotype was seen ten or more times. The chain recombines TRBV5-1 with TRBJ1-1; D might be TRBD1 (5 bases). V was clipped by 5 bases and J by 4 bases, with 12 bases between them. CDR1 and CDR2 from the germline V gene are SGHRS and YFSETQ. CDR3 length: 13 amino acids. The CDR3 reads CASRVQESTEAFF. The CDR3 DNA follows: TGCGCCAGCAGAGTACAGGAGAGCACTGAAGCTTTCTTT.

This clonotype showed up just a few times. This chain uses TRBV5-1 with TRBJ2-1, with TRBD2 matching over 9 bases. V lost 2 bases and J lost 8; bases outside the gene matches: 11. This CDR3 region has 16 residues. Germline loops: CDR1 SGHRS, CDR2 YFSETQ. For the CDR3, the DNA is TGCGCCAGCAGCTTAAACTTAGCGGGAGCCGACCATGAGCAGTTCTTC. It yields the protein CASSLNLAGADHEQFF.

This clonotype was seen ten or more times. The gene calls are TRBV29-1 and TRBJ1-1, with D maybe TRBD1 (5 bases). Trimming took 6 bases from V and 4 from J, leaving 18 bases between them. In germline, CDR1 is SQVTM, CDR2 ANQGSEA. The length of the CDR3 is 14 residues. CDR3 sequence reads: CSVDSTGTLTEAFF. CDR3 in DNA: TGCAGCGTCGACTCGACGGGGACTCTCACTGAAGCTTTCTTT.

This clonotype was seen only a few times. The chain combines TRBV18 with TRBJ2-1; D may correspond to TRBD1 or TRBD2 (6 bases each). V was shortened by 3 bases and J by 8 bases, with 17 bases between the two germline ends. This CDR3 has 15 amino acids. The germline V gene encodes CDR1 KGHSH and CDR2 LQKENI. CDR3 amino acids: CASSPYGGAEDEQFF. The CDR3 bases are TGTGCCAGCTCACCTTACGGGGGCGCCGAGGATGAGCAGTTCTTC.

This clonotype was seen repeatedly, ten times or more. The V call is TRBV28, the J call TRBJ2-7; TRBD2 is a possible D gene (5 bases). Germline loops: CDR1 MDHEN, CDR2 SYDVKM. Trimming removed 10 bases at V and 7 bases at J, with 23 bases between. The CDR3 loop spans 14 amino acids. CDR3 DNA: TGTGCCACTGAAAAGGGCCTCCTACCGGGGGAGCAGTACTTC. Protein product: CATEKGLLPGEQYF.

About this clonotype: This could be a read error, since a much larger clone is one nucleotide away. CDR3 nucleotide sequence: TGTGCCAGCAGCCGCCCTACAGGGAATGGTCAGTCCCAGCATTTT. Amino acid sequence: CASSRPTGNGQSQHF. The V call is TRBV6-1, the J call TRBJ1-5; D perhaps matches TRBD1 (6 bases). CDR1 and CDR2 from the germline V gene are MNHNS and SASEGT. CDR3 size: 15 residues.

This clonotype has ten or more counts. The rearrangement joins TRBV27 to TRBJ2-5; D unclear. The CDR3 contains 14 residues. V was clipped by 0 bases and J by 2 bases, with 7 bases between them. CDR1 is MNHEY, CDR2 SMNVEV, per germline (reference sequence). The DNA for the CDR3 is TGTGCCAGCAGTTTATCCCATGTTCAAGAGACCCAGTACTTC. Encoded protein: CASSLSHVQETQYF.